What follows are 32 T cell receptor beta chains derived from one specimen sequenced in a study of cytomegalovirus exposure and HLA in healthy donors (dated by TCRdb to about 2017). The method behind the library was the immunoSEQ multiplex PCR assay. A mixture of 60 forward primers for TCR Vbeta segments and 13 reverse primers for TCR Jbeta segments was used in the multiplex PCR. Entries here come from immuneACCESS through TCRdb and include only in-frame sequences with V and J called. Some clones fail to appear in such tables; in the studies checked, an unresolved V gene covers under half of the shortfall, and the cause of the remainder is unknown. Across this sample there are approximately 140,000 clones, with over 65% seen only once. About 13% of the sample goes to the ten largest clones. Sequencing was done on a sample of PBMCs. These receptors were taken from a man aged 40-49 years in good health and CMV-seropositive.

This chain joins TRBV11-2 and TRBJ2-7; 8 nucleotides line up with TRBD2. After removal of 5 bases from V and 5 bases from J, the junction contained 11 bases not matched to a gene. The CDR3 consists of 15 residues. Germline loops: CDR1 SGHAT, CDR2 FQNNGV. Written as DNA, the CDR3 is TGTGCCAGCAGCCTCTCGCTCATAGCGGGAAACGAGCAGTACTTC. It encodes CASSLSLIAGNEQYF.

This clone was seen only a few times. The V and J genes are TRBV4-2 and TRBJ2-7; unclear D gene. This CDR3 has 15 amino acids. The germline V gene has CDR1 LGHNA and CDR2 YNFKEQ. Trimming shortened V by 1 base and J by 2 bases, and 12 bases separated the two germline ends. CDR3: CASSQVGGQTYEQYF. In nucleotides, the CDR3 is TGTGCCAGCAGCCAAGTAGGTGGGCAAACCTACGAGCAGTACTTC.

V usage is TRBV5-6 and J usage is TRBJ2-5, with D maybe TRBD1 (6 bases). The CDR3 is 13 amino acids. V lost 4 bases to trimming and J lost 3 bases, with 10 bases between them. Germline values: CDR1 SGHDT, CDR2 YYEEEE. CDR3 loop: CASSPGAEETQYF. The CDR3 bases are TGTGCCAGCAGCCCAGGGGCGGAAGAGACCCAGTACTTC.

This clone has just a few counts. The gene calls are TRBV27 and TRBJ2-7; D is possibly TRBD1 (5 bases). Per germline, CDR1 MNHEY and CDR2 SMNVEV (reference sequence). The CDR3 is 13 amino acids. The V end lost 3 bases, the J end lost 1 base, and 7 bases lay between the germline ends. The DNA of the CDR3 is TGTGCCAGCAGTTTGGGGCCATCCTACGAGCAGTACTTC. It translates to CASSLGPSYEQYF.

The V call is TRBV6-1, the J call TRBJ1-1; TRBD1 agrees at 9 bases. The germline CDR1 and CDR2 sequences are MNHNS and SASEGT. CDR3 size: 13 residues. The junction had 1 base not matched to a gene; V was cut back by 7 bases and J by 1 base. The CDR3 DNA follows: TGTGCCAGCACGGGACAGGGGAACACTGAAGCTTTCTTT. It encodes CASTGQGNTEAFF.

The chain's CDR3 is CASSASGTDTQYF. The CDR3 DNA follows: TGTGCCAGCAGCGCCTCAGGGACAGATACGCAGTATTTT. The chain links TRBV7-3 to TRBJ2-3, with a possible D match to TRBD1 (5 bases). The length of the CDR3 is 13 residues. Germline loops: CDR1 SGHTA, CDR2 FQGTGA. Trimming removed 5 bases at V and 3 bases at J, with 9 bases between.

The V call is TRBV2, the J call TRBJ2-7; 7 bases fit TRBD1. From germline, CDR1 is SNHLY and CDR2 FYNNEI. The CDR3 has 14 amino acids. V lost 3 bases, J lost 4 bases, and 6 bases stayed unmatched. Here the CDR3 reads CASSEQGEGYEQYF. The CDR3, as DNA: TGTGCCAGCAGTGAGCAGGGGGAAGGATACGAGCAGTACTTC.

This clone was detected once. The chain recombines TRBV4-2 with TRBJ2-7; D perhaps matches TRBD2 (6 bases). CDR3 size: 15 residues. From germline, CDR1 is LGHNA and CDR2 YNFKEQ. Trimming shortened V by 2 bases and J by 2 bases, and 13 bases separated the two germline ends. The CDR3 loop is CASSQTGTGPYEQYF. As DNA, the CDR3 is TGTGCCAGCAGCCAAACCGGGACTGGGCCCTACGAGCAGTACTTC.

J is TRBJ2-3 and V is TRBV5-4, with unresolved D. The CDR3 is 14 amino acids. Germline V gene sequence: CDR1 SGHNT, CDR2 YYREEE (reference sequence). V was cut by 0 bases and J by 4 bases, with 9 bases left in between. The CDR3 protein is CASSLAASSDTQYF. CDR3 nucleotide sequence: TGTGCCAGCAGCTTGGCCGCGTCTTCAGATACGCAGTATTTT.

The V and J genes are TRBV28 and TRBJ2-3, with D possibly being TRBD1 (6 bases). Germline CDR1 and CDR2: MDHEN and SYDVKM. CDR3 length: 13 amino acids. V lost 7 bases, J lost 3 bases, and 11 bases lay in between. CDR3: CASNPQGTDTQYF. As DNA, the CDR3 is TGTGCCAGCAACCCACAGGGAACAGATACGCAGTATTTT.

The rearrangement joins TRBV6-6 to TRBJ2-2, with D tentatively TRBD2 (5 bases). The V gene lost 2 bases and the J gene lost 0 bases, with 10 bases spanning the gap. This CDR3 is built from 16 residues. Germline V gives CDR1 MNHNY, CDR2 SVGAGI (reference sequence). This CDR3 reads CASSYPAGSNTGELFF. The CDR3 DNA reads as TGTGCCAGCAGTTACCCTGCGGGCTCGAACACCGGGGAGCTGTTTTTT.

The rearrangement joins TRBV18 to TRBJ1-1; 7 nucleotides match TRBD1. Unmatched junction bases numbered 7, after V lost 2 bases and J lost 13 bases. This CDR3 is 12 amino acids long. The V gene's germline CDR1 is KGHSH and CDR2 LQKENI. The CDR3 nucleotides are TGTGCCAGCTCACCAGCCGGGACAGAGGTTTTCTTT. Translating it yields CASSPAGTEVFF.

The chain employs TRBV1 and TRBJ2-7; the DNA was not used to check the table's D call, TRBD2. TRBV1 is a known pseudogene. The CDR3 runs 19 residues. The DNA for the CDR3 is TGCACCAGCAGCCAAGGGGAAACGGGCAAGGTCCCGGGATCCTACGAGCAGTACTTC. Amino acid sequence: CTSSQGETGKVPGSYEQYF.

The rearrangement links TRBV10-3 to TRBJ2-5, with 7 positions matching TRBD2. The V and J ends lost 0 bases and 5 bases, in that order; junction bases with no gene match: 9. Germline V gene data show CDR1 as ENHRY and CDR2 as SYGVKD. The CDR3 is 16 residues long. The CDR3 loop reads CAISESREDGRETQYF. The CDR3 bases are TGTGCCATCAGTGAGTCCAGGGAGGACGGGAGGGAGACCCAGTACTTC.

The rearrangement links TRBV14 to TRBJ2-1; 12 nucleotides agree with TRBD2. V was clipped by 6 bases and J by 5 bases; unmatched bases: 5. CDR1 is SGHDN, CDR2 FVKESK, per germline. The CDR3 runs 15 residues. The CDR3 nucleotides read TGTGCCAGCAGGACTAGCGGGAGTCAGAACAATGAGCAGTTCTTC. This translates into CASRTSGSQNNEQFF.

This chain joins TRBV7-9 and TRBJ2-5, with 9 bases matching TRBD1. V trimming: 5 bases; J trimming: 3 bases; junction bases outside the gene matches: 4. The CDR3 is made up of 14 amino acids. Germline CDR1 reads SEHNR; CDR2 reads FQNEAQ (reference sequence). CDR3 in amino acids: CASSPRQGEETQYF. CDR3 DNA sequence: TGTGCCAGCAGCCCCCGACAGGGGGAAGAGACCCAGTACTTC.

This clone was counted a few times. The V call is TRBV5-6, the J call TRBJ2-1, with D possibly matching TRBD2 (5 bases). V gave up 7 bases and J gave up 0 bases, with 14 bases separating them. The CDR3 sequence is 15 residues long. Looked up from germline, CDR1 is SGHDT and CDR2 is YYEEEE. For the CDR3, the DNA is TGTGCCAGCTTGGACTCACCTAGCTCCTACAATGAGCAGTTCTTC. It specifies CASLDSPSSYNEQFF.

This chain uses TRBV18 with TRBJ2-2, with D unclear. V was clipped by 2 bases and J by 1 base, with 5 bases between them. Germline V gene lookup returns CDR1 KGHSH and CDR2 LQKENI. The CDR3 has 14 residues. The CDR3 coding sequence is TGTGCCAGCTCACCAGTATTGAACACCGGGGAGCTGTTTTTT. Amino acid sequence: CASSPVLNTGELFF.

The genes are TRBV7-2 and TRBJ2-3, with 9 bases aligning to TRBD2. From germline, CDR1 is SGHTA and CDR2 FQGNSA. The CDR3 spans 14 residues. Trimming at V came to 3 bases and at J to 3 bases, leaving 1 base not matched to a gene. The CDR3 spells CASSFSGRTDTQYF. CDR3 sequence (DNA): TGTGCCAGCAGCTTTAGCGGGAGAACAGATACGCAGTATTTT.

V usage is TRBV6-5 and J usage is TRBJ2-2; maybe TRBD2 (6 bases). Germline CDR1 reads MNHEY; CDR2 reads SVGAGI. The CDR3 is 13 residues long. Trimming left V 5 bases short and J 6 bases short, with 10 bases between. This chain's CDR3 is CASSGRDAGELFF. CDR3 nucleotide sequence: TGTGCCAGCAGTGGGCGGGACGCCGGGGAGCTGTTTTTT.

This chain uses TRBV28 with TRBJ2-5; TRBD2 matches at 16 bases. The V gene's germline CDR1 is MDHEN and CDR2 SYDVKM. V trimming: 1 base; J trimming: 5 bases; junction bases outside the gene matches: 7. The CDR3 is made up of 18 amino acids. The CDR3 here is CASSLYLPGLAGGETQYF. DNA for the CDR3: TGTGCCAGCAGTTTATACCTACCGGGACTAGCGGGAGGGGAGACCCAGTACTTC.

The V gene is TRBV13, the J gene TRBJ2-1; possible D gene TRBD2, 5 bases. The CDR3 consists of 14 residues. Germline assignment: CDR1 PRHDT and CDR2 FYEKMQ (reference sequence). V was pared by 5 bases and J by 2 bases, with 10 bases between. CDR3 nucleotide sequence: TGTGCCAGCAGCGGCCGGGGTCCCTACAATGAGCAGTTCTTC. As protein: CASSGRGPYNEQFF.

The chain employs TRBV5-1 and TRBJ2-3; D may be TRBD2 (5 bases). CDR3 length equals 14 residues. Germline V CDR1 and CDR2: SGHRS, YFSETQ. V was trimmed by 6 bases and J by 2 bases, leaving 13 bases between them. The CDR3 bases are TGCGCCAGCACCCCCCGGGGAGACACAGATACGCAGTATTTT. This codes for CASTPRGDTDTQYF.

CDR3 DNA sequence: TGCAGCGTTAAAGGACAGGCGCGTGGCTACACCTTC. Protein: CSVKGQARGYTF. This chain links TRBV29-1 with TRBJ1-2; TRBD1 aligns across 7 bases. Losses at the gene ends were 5 bases for V and 7 bases for J; bases not matched to a gene: 7. The CDR3 is 12 residues long. CDR1 SQVTM and CDR2 ANQGSEA come from the germline V gene.

The chain is built from TRBV10-1 and TRBJ2-4; TRBD1 aligns across 7 bases. Looked up from germline, CDR1 is WNHNN and CDR2 is SYGVQD (reference sequence). The CDR3 contains 15 residues. Germline trimming cut 3 bases from V and 0 bases from J; bases unmatched to any gene: 2. In DNA form, the CDR3 reads TGCGCCAGCAGTGAAGGGGGCTTAGCCAAAAACATTCAGTACTTC. This encodes CASSEGGLAKNIQYF.

This clone appeared a few times. V gene TRBV6-5 combines with J gene TRBJ2-5; 7 bases fit TRBD2. The germline V gene encodes CDR1 MNHEY and CDR2 SVGAGI. V lost 4 bases and J lost 5; bases outside the gene matches: 7. This CDR3 is 14 amino acids long. CDR3 DNA sequence: TGTGCCAGCAGTTGGCGAGCGGGGCGGGAGACCCAGTACTTC. This translates into CASSWRAGRETQYF.

V gene TRBV7-2 combines with J gene TRBJ2-7; perhaps TRBD2 as D (5 bases). The CDR3 is made up of 13 amino acids. Germline V gives CDR1 SGHTA, CDR2 FQGNSA. V was pared by 5 bases and J by 4 bases, with 12 bases between. The CDR3 region is CASSPPGTYEQYF. CDR3 bases: TGTGCCAGCAGCCCACCGGGAACGTACGAGCAGTACTTC.

This chain joins TRBV7-9 and TRBJ1-2; D is unresolved. Trimming stripped 5 bases from V and 8 bases from J, with 18 bases between. The CDR3 sequence is 14 residues long. CDR1 is SEHNR and CDR2 is FQNEAQ in the germline V gene (reference sequence). The DNA for the CDR3 is TGTGCCAGCAGCCCCCCCGTGGGCAGGATCGGCTACACCTTC. It translates to CASSPPVGRIGYTF.

The V gene is TRBV5-1, the J gene TRBJ1-6; tentative D call: TRBD1 (6 bases). CDR1 SGHRS and CDR2 YFSETQ come from the germline V gene. Trimming took off 5 bases at V and 7 bases at J, with 13 bases between the two ends. CDR3 length: 14 residues. This CDR3 reads CASREDSTNSPLHF. Here the CDR3 DNA reads TGCGCCAGCAGGGAGGACAGCACAAATTCACCCCTCCACTTT.

In its sample, this clone was seen a few times. This sample includes further DNA sequences coding for the same CDR3. This chain connects TRBV10-2 to TRBJ1-2; tentative D call: TRBD1 (5 bases). With 6 bases removed from V and 3 bases from J, the gap between germline ends came to 11 bases. Germline V gene sequence: CDR1 WSHSY, CDR2 SAAADI. The CDR3 runs 13 residues. In DNA, the CDR3 is TGCGCCAGCAGCGATCAGGGTTACTATGGCTACACCTTC. The encoded protein is CASSDQGYYGYTF.

The rearrangement joins TRBV19 to TRBJ2-2; D might be TRBD2 (5 bases). CDR1 and CDR2 (germline): LNHDA, SQIVND (reference sequence). The CDR3 has 14 amino acids. V was shortened by 1 base and J by 6 bases, with 9 bases between the two germline ends. CDR3 DNA: TGTGCCAGTAGTATAGGGTTAGCGCCCGGGGAGCTGTTTTTT. It encodes CASSIGLAPGELFF.

The chain employs TRBV6-6 and TRBJ1-1; 11 nucleotides line up with TRBD1. Looked up from germline, CDR1 is MNHNY and CDR2 is SVGAGI (reference sequence). The CDR3 consists of 16 residues. The V and J ends lost 2 bases and 3 bases, in that order; junction bases with no gene match: 5. CDR3 in amino acids: CASSYPDRGLDTEAFF. DNA for the CDR3: TGTGCCAGCAGTTACCCGGACAGGGGGCTGGACACTGAAGCTTTCTTT.